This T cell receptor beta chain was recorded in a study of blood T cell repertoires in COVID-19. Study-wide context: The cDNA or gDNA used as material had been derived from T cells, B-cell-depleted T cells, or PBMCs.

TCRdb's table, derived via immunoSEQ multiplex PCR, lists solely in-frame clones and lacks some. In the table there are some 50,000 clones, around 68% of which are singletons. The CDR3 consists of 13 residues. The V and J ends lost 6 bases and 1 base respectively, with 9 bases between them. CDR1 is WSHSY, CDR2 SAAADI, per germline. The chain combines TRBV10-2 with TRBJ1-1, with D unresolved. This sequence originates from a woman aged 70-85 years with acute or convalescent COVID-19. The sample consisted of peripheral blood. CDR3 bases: TGCGCCAGCAGCGCCCCCGGGAACACTGAAGCTTTCTTT. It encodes CASSAPGNTEAFF.